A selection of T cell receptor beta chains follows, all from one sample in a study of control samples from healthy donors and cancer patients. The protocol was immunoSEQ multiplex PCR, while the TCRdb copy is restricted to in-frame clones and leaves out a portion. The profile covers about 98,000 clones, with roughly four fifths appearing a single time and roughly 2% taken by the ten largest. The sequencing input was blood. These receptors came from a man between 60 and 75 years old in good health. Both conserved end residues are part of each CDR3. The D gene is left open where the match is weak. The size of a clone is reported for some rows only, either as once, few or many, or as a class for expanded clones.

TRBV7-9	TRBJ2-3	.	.	TGTGCCAGTAAGGGTCTGGACCGCTCTGCCACAGATACGCAGTATTTT	CASKGLDRSATDTQYF
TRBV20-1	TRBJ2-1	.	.	TGCAGTGCCCTAGAGACTCTTGGGCAGTTCTTC	CSALETLGQFF
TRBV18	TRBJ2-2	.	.	TGTGCCAGCTCACCATCGATCGGGGGAAACACCGGGGAGCTGTTTTTT	CASSPSIGGNTGELFF
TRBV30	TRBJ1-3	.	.	TGTGCCTGGGGGGGGACATACTCTGGAAACACCATATATTTT	CAWGGTYSGNTIYF
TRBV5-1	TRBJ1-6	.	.	TGCGCCAGCAGCTTGCTTCCCCGTATTAATTCACCCCTCCACTTT	CASSLLPRINSPLHF
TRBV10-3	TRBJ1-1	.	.	TGTGCCGGCTCGCAGGATTCGGCTGAAGCTTTCTTT	CAGSQDSAEAFF
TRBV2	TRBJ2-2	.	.	TGTGCCAGCACCCCACCCTCGGGACTGGTTACCGGGGAGCTGTTTTTT	CASTPPSGLVTGELFF
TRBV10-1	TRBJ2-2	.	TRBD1	TGCGCCAGCAGTGAGAGGGGGCTAGCGAACACCGGGGAGCTGTTTTTT	CASSERGLANTGELFF
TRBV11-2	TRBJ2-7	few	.	TGTGCCAGCAGCTGGGGGTACGAGCAGTACTTC	CASSWGYEQYF
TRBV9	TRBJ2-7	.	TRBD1	TGTGCCAGCAGCCCGCGACAGGGTCACGAGCAGTACTTC	CASSPRQGHEQYF
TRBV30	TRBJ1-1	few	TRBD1	TGTGCCTGGAGCCATGACAGGGGCAGGAACACTGAAGCTTTCTTT	CAWSHDRGRNTEAFF
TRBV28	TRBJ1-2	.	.	TGTGCCAGCAGTCGTCTGGACTTCTACTATGGCTACACCTTC	CASSRLDFYYGYTF
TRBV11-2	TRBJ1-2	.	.	TGTGCCAGCAGCTCCGGTCAGCTCTCCTACTACACCTTC	CASSSGQLSYYTF
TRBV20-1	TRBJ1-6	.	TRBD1	TGCAGTGCTAGTCAGGCAGGGGGCAATTCACCCCTCCACTTT	CSASQAGGNSPLHF
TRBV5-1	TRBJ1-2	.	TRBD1	TGCGCCAGCAGCCCCGGGGACAGGGGAAACTATGGCTACACCTTC	CASSPGDRGNYGYTF
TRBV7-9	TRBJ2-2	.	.	TGTGCCAGCAGCTTAGTGCTGGGGAAGCTGTTTTTT	CASSLVLGKLFF
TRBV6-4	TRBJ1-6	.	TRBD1	TGTGCCAGCGCCGTGGACAGGGGATATAATTCACCCCTCCACTTT	CASAVDRGYNSPLHF
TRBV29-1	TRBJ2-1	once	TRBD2	TGCAGCGTTGAAAGCGGGAGTTTTTATGAGCAGTTCTTC	CSVESGSFYEQFF
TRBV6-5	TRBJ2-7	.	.	TGTGCCAGCAGTTACTCGCTGACTGGGAGCTCCTACGAGCAGTACTTC	CASSYSLTGSSYEQYF
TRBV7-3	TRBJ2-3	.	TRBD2	TGTGCCAGCAGCCATACTAGCGGGGGCACAGATACGCAGTATTTT	CASSHTSGGTDTQYF
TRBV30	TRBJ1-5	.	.	TGTGCCTGTGGTTCGGATCAGCCCCAGCATTTT	CACGSDQPQHF
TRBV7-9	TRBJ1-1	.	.	TGTGCCAGCAGCTTAGTTCGGGTGTGGGCAGGGGAAGAGAACACTGAAGCTTTCTTT	CASSLVRVWAGEENTEAFF
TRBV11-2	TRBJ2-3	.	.	TGTGCCAGCAGCTTAGTCACAGGTAGCACAGATACGCAGTATTTT	CASSLVTGSTDTQYF
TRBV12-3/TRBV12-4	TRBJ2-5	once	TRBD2	TGTGCCAGCAGTTTCCGGGGGGGAGAGACCCAGTACTTC	CASSFRGGETQYF
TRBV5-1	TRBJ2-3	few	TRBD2	TGCGCCAGCAGCTTGGGTAGCGGGGGGGCCTGGTACGGAGATACGCAGTATTTT	CASSLGSGGAWYGDTQYF
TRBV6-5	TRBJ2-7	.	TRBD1	TGTGCCAGCAGTTACTCGGACAGGGGTGCCTACGAGCAGTACTTC	CASSYSDRGAYEQYF
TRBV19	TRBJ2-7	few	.	TGTGCCAGTAGTATAGCCTGGGACCCTGGGACCTACGAGCAGTACTTC	CASSIAWDPGTYEQYF
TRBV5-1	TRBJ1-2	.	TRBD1	TGCGCCAGCAGCACCGGACAGGGCCCCTATGGCTACACCTTC	CASSTGQGPYGYTF
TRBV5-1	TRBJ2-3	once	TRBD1	TGCGCCAGCAGCGCGCGACAGGGGGGTTCCACAGATACGCAGTATTTT	CASSARQGGSTDTQYF
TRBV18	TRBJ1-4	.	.	TGTGCCAGCTCACCAGACAGAAATGAAAAACTGTTTTTT	CASSPDRNEKLFF
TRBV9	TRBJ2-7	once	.	TGTGCCAGCAGCGTAGCAGGCGGCGGCCCCTACGAGCAGTACTTC	CASSVAGGGPYEQYF
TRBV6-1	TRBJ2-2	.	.	TGTGCCAGCAGTGAGATGATAGGGACCGGGGAGCTGTTTTTT	CASSEMIGTGELFF
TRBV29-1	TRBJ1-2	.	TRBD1	TGCAGCGTTGAACTGACAGGGGGTGGCTACACCTTC	CSVELTGGGYTF
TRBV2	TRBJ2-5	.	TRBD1	TGTGCCAGCAGAGACAGGGATCTTCAAGAGACCCAGTACTTC	CASRDRDLQETQYF
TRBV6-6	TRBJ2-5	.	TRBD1	TGTGCCCGCAGTGGACAGGGGGCGGAAGAGACCCAGTACTTC	CARSGQGAEETQYF
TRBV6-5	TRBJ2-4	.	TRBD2	TGTGCCAGCAGTTACTCTCGGGGGGACATTCAGTACTTC	CASSYSRGDIQYF
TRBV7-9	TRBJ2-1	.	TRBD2	TGTGCCAGCAGCTTAGTGGGACTAGCGGGGAACTCCTACAATGAGCAGTTCTTC	CASSLVGLAGNSYNEQFF
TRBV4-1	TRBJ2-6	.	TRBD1	TGCGCCAGCAGCCCACGTGCCACAGGGGGCACTGGGGCCAACGTCCTGACTTTC	CASSPRATGGTGANVLTF
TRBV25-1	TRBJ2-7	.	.	TGTGCCAGCACCGACTACCTCTCCTACGAGCAGTACTTC	CASTDYLSYEQYF
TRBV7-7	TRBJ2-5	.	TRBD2	TGTGCCAGCAGCTCGTGGACTAGCGGGGGAATTGGAGAGACCCAGTACTTC	CASSSWTSGGIGETQYF
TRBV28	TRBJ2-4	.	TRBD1	TGTGCCAGCAGTTTACCGGGACAGGGACCCGAAAACATTCAGTACTTC	CASSLPGQGPENIQYF
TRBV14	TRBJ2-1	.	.	TGTGCCAGCAGCCAAGGAATCACAGGGCTTAACAATGAGCAGTTCTTC	CASSQGITGLNNEQFF
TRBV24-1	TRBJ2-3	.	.	TGTGCCACCAGTGATCCCGGACTGGCGGATACGCAGTATTTT	CATSDPGLADTQYF
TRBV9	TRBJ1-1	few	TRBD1	TGTGCCAGCAGCGTTCGGGCCGGGACAGGGAACGCCATATTT	CASSVRAGTGNAIF
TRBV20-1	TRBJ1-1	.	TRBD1	TGCAGTGCGGACAGGGGGACTGAAGCTTTCTTT	CSADRGTEAFF
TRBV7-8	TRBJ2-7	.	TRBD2	TGTGCCAGCCAGCGGGAGCGGTCCCTCTACGAGCAGTACTTC	CASQRERSLYEQYF
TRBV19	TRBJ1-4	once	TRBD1	TGTGCCAGTAGTATTGGCAGGGGGGAAAAACTGTTTTTT	CASSIGRGEKLFF
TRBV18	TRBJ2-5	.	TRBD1	TGTGCCAGCTCAACAGGGGCAGAGACCCAGTACTTC	CASSTGAETQYF
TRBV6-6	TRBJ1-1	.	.	TGTGCCAGCAGTACGCGCGGAGCTTTCTTT	CASSTRGAFF
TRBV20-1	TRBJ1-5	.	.	TGCAGTGCTAGTTCTAGAGGGACCCATGGCAATCAGCCCCAGCATTTT	CSASSRGTHGNQPQHF
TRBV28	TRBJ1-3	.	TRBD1	TGTGCCAGCAGTTTATTACAGGGGGCTGGAAACACCATATATTTT	CASSLLQGAGNTIYF
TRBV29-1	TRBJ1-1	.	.	TGCAGCGCTACCCGAGGGATGAACACTGAAGCTTTCTTT	CSATRGMNTEAFF
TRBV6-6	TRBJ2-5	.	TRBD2	TGTGCCAGCAGTCAGGCGGGGGGCCAAGAGACCCAGTACTTC	CASSQAGGQETQYF